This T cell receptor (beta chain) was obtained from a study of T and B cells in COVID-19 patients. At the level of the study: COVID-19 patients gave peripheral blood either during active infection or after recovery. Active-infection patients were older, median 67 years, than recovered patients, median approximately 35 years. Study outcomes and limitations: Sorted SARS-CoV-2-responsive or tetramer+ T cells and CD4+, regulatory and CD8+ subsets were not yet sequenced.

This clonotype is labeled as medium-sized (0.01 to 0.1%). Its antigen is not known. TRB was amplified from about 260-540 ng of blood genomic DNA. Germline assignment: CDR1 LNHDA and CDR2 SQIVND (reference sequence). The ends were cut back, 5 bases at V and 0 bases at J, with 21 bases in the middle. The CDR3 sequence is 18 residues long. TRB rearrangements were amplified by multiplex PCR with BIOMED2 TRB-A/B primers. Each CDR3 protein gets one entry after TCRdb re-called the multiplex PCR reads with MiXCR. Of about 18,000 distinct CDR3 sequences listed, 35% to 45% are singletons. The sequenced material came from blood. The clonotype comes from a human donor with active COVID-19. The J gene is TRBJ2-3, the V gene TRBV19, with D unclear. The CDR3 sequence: CASSPSPTIRASTDTQYF. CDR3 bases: TGTGCCAGTAGTCCCTCCCCTACGATCCGTGCTAGCACAGATACGCAGTATTTT.